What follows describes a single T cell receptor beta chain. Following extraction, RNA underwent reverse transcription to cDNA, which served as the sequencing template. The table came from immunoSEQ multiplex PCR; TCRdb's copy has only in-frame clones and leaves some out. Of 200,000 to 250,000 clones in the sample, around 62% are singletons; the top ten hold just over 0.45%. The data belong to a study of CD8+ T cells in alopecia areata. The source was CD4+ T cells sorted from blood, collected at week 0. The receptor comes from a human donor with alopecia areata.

CDR3 nucleotides: TGCAGCGTTGGACATGTTAACTCACCCCTCCACTTT. Residues: CSVGHVNSPLHF. This chain connects TRBV29-1 to TRBJ1-6; D remains ambiguous. There are 12 residues in the CDR3. Germline V gene data show CDR1 as SQVTM and CDR2 as ANQGSEA. Between the trimmed V and J ends, which lost 4 bases and 10 bases, there was a span of 11 bases.